The 2 T cell receptor beta chains presented below share a single source sample, sequenced in a study of CD8 T cells in Susac syndrome. An amount of RNA that ranged from roughly 0.5 to 1 ug was reverse transcribed with random hexamers. TCRdb re-analysed the immunoSEQ multiplex PCR reads in MiXCR, keeping a single row per CDR3 protein. The repertoire includes about 180,000 distinct CDR3 sequences, about 95% of them detected once, and roughly 0.16% sits in the top ten. Sequenced input: CD8+ T cells from PBMCs. The receptors here all came from a human donor with multiple sclerosis.

The gene calls are TRBV7-9 and TRBJ2-3; 7 nucleotides agree with TRBD2. This CDR3 comprises 12 residues. The germline gives CDR1 SEHNR, CDR2 FQNEAQ (reference sequence). After removal of 1 base from V and 14 bases from J, the junction contained 6 bases not matched to a gene. The CDR3 sequence: CASSLGERERYF. In DNA, the CDR3 is TGTGCCAGCAGCTTAGGAGAGCGGGAACGGTATTTT.

The chain carries TRBV2 and TRBJ2-4, with D tentatively TRBD1 (5 bases). This CDR3 has 12 amino acids. CDR1 SNHLY and CDR2 FYNNEI come from the germline V gene. V lost 9 bases and J 4 bases, leaving 10 bases between the germline ends. The CDR3 region is CASMTEKNIQYF. Here the CDR3 DNA reads TGTGCCAGTATGACAGAGAAAAACATTCAGTACTTC.